The 17 T cell receptor beta chains given below trace back to one sample, sequenced in a study of regulatory T cells in long-lasting Graves disease. Arm-PCR of CDR3 regions with iRepertoire HTBI primers generated TCR beta libraries. A single record per CDR3 protein comes from TCRdb applying MiXCR to the multiplex PCR reads. Among hundreds of thousands of distinct CDR3 sequences, roughly 13% were seen once, and the ten largest hold roughly 9.7%. Time point in this sample: newly diagnosed GD, antithyroid drugs for less than 3 months. With RNA extracted from PBMCs as input, the TCR library was made. Separately, the same data were catalogued under a study of T cells in Graves' hyperthyroidism and ophthalmopathy.

The sample in question was peripheral blood mononuclear cells (PBMCs), obtained at new diagnosis, from a patient treated with antithyroid drugs. All receptors come from a man younger than 40 with Graves disease.

This clonotype has ten or more counts. The V gene is TRBV12-3 or TRBV12-4, the J gene TRBJ2-7; TRBD2 matches 9 bases. CDR3 length equals 15 residues. V lost 1 base and J lost 4; bases outside the gene matches: 5. For the CDR3, the DNA is TGTGCCAGCAGTTTAGGTACTAGCGGGTGGTACGAGCAGTACTTC. This gives the protein CASSLGTSGWYEQYF.

Many counts were recorded for this clonotype. The chain combines TRBV2 with TRBJ2-1; 7 positions agree with TRBD2. This CDR3 contains 17 residues. The germline gives CDR1 SNHLY, CDR2 FYNNEI. V dropped 8 bases and J dropped 0; count of bases not matched to a gene: 13. The CDR3 coding sequence is TGTGCCAGCTCCAATGAAGGGGACTACAGCTCCTACAATGAGCAGTTCTTC. Its protein product is CASSNEGDYSSYNEQFF.

This clonotype showed up many times. The chain recombines TRBV2 with TRBJ2-5; 10 bases match TRBD1. This CDR3 region has 15 residues. V was pared by 11 bases and J by 5 bases, with 14 bases of the junction left unmatched. CDR1 is SNHLY and CDR2 is FYNNEI in the germline V gene. CDR3 in amino acids: CAYPVRGQGIETQYF. The CDR3 DNA sequence: TGTGCCTACCCCGTCAGGGGACAGGGGATCGAGACCCAGTACTTC.

This clonotype has a count of ten or more. V and J are TRBV7-2 and TRBJ1-1; 7 bases are shared with TRBD1. V gave up 2 bases and J gave up 4 bases; unmatched junction bases: 4. The CDR3 is 14 residues long. In germline, CDR1 is SGHTA, CDR2 FQGNSA. The CDR3 DNA sequence: TGTGCCAGCAGCTTACCCCAGGGGGTCACTGAAGCTTTCTTT. Translation gives CASSLPQGVTEAFF.

This clonotype was observed many times. This chain uses TRBV27 with TRBJ1-6, with D maybe TRBD1 (6 bases). This CDR3 has 15 residues. Trimming took 5 bases from V and 7 from J, leaving 15 bases between them. Germline CDR1 reads MNHEY; CDR2 reads SMNVEV (reference sequence). The DNA of the CDR3 is TGTGCCAGCAGTCTCAGGACAGTCGAAAATTCACCCCTCCACTTT. Translation: CASSLRTVENSPLHF.

Worth noting for this clonotype: This may be a read error, as it is one base from a much larger clone. The gene calls are TRBV18 and TRBJ1-1; 10 bases are a match to TRBD1. Looked up from germline, CDR1 is KGHSH and CDR2 is LQKENI. The CDR3 has 15 residues. V was pared by 3 bases and J by 1 base, with 2 bases of the junction left unmatched. Here the CDR3 DNA reads TGTGCCAGCTCACCTGGGACAGGGGCGAACACTGAAGCTTTCTTT. It is translated as CASSPGTGANTEAFF.

This clonotype was observed many times. The chain uses TRBV20-1 and TRBJ2-1; 7 positions match TRBD2. The CDR3 covers 15 residues. V lost 0 bases and J lost 4; bases outside the gene matches: 6. The germline CDR1 and CDR2 sequences are DFQATT and SNEGSKA (reference sequence). The CDR3 loop is CSARDQSGKYNEQFF. The CDR3 coding sequence is TGCAGTGCTAGAGATCAAAGCGGGAAATACAATGAGCAGTTCTTC.

Written as DNA, the CDR3 is TGTGCCTGGAGTCCCCGGGGGGGTTATAATTCACCCCTCCACTTT. Translation gives CAWSPRGGYNSPLHF. The chain joins TRBV30 to TRBJ1-6, with a tentative D call TRBD1 (5 bases). Trimming pared 2 bases from V and 4 bases from J, leaving 12 bases between. CDR3 size: 15 residues. Per germline, CDR1 GTSNPN and CDR2 SVGIG (reference sequence). The whole variable domain, remainder taken from reference TRBV30 and TRBJ1-6, is SQTIHQWPATLVQPVGSPLSLECTVEGTSNPNLYWYRQAAGRGLQLLFYSVGIGQISSEVPQNLSASRPQDRQFILSSKKLLLSDSGFYLCAWSPRGGYNSPLHFGNGTRLTVT.

This clonotype was recorded at least ten times. The V and J genes are TRBV20-1 and TRBJ2-3; D is undetermined. The germline V and J ends were trimmed by 5 bases and 5 bases, with 17 bases remaining between them. The CDR3 has 14 amino acids. CDR1 and CDR2 (germline): DFQATT, SNEGSKA (reference sequence). CDR3 residues: CSAGQVNALDTQYF. CDR3 in DNA: TGCAGTGCTGGGCAAGTAAACGCCCTAGATACGCAGTATTTT.

As concerns this clonotype: One end of the junction varies from germline; a read error may be responsible. The chain employs TRBV7-9 and TRBJ2-2; the D is unclear. The CDR3 has 13 residues. From germline, CDR1 is SEHNR and CDR2 FQNEAQ (reference sequence). The CDR3 region is CTSSPYYTGELFF. CDR3 bases: TGTACCAGCAGCCCCTATTACACCGGGGAGCTGTTTTTT.

Comments on this clonotype: Being one base from a much bigger clone, this may be a read error. The chain couples TRBV29-1 to TRBJ2-2, with 10 bases identical to TRBD1. Trimming at V came to 7 bases and at J to 4 bases, leaving 6 bases not matched to a gene. The CDR3 consists of 14 residues. Germline V gene sequence: CDR1 SQVTM, CDR2 ANQGSEA. CDR3 sequence reads: CSAPGQGSTGELFF. CDR3 sequence (DNA): TGCAGCGCTCCGGGACAGGGGAGCACCGGGGAGCTGTTTTTT.

This clonotype was picked up a small number of times. The gene calls are TRBV20-1 and TRBJ2-7; 9 bases map to TRBD1. Germline V gene sequence: CDR1 DFQATT, CDR2 SNEGSKA (reference sequence). V gave up 5 bases and J gave up 2 bases; unmatched junction bases: 13. The CDR3 runs 16 residues. CDR3 nucleotides: TGCAGTGCTCGTATCAACCCGGGACAGGGAGCCTACGAGCAGTACTTC. It encodes CSARINPGQGAYEQYF.

The rearrangement links TRBV3-1 to TRBJ1-1; D call uncertain. This CDR3 is built from 14 residues. The germline gives CDR1 LGHDT, CDR2 YNNKEL (reference sequence). V lost 2 bases to trimming and J lost 5 bases, with 12 bases between them. CDR3 sequence reads: CASSQNLRDTEAFF. The CDR3 DNA reads as TGTGCCAGCAGCCAAAATCTCCGGGATACTGAAGCTTTCTTT.

This clonotype was recorded at least ten times. V and J are TRBV7-9 and TRBJ2-7, with 7 bases that match TRBD1. The CDR3 totals 14 residues. From germline, CDR1 is SEHNR and CDR2 FQNEAQ (reference sequence). After removal of 2 bases from V and 4 bases from J, the junction contained 5 bases not matched to a gene. CDR3 in DNA: TGTGCCAGCAGCTTACAAGGGGGCGGGTACGAGCAGTACTTC. Encoded protein: CASSLQGGGYEQYF.

The V call is TRBV28, the J call TRBJ2-7; D is ambiguous. Germline V gene sequence: CDR1 MDHEN, CDR2 SYDVKM. Deletions cut 7 bases from V and 0 bases from J, with 10 bases between. The CDR3 contains 13 residues. DNA of the CDR3: TGTGCCAGCACCAGTAGGGTCTCCTACGAGCAGTACTTC. Translating gives CASTSRVSYEQYF.

The chain joins TRBV10-2 to TRBJ2-5; D not resolved. Germline V lookup: CDR1 WSHSY, CDR2 SAAADI. There are 12 residues in the CDR3. Trimming removed 6 bases from V and 2 bases from J, with 7 bases in between. The CDR3 DNA reads as TGCGCCAGCAGAGGTACTCAAGAGACCCAGTACTTC. Encoded protein: CASRGTQETQYF.

Many counts were recorded for this clonotype. The chain carries TRBV5-1 and TRBJ2-3; tentative D call: TRBD2 (6 bases). Germline CDR1 reads SGHRS; CDR2 reads YFSETQ. The CDR3 has 16 residues. V gave up 6 bases and J gave up 1 base, with 18 bases separating them. The CDR3 spells CASTTNSGTRTDTQYF. The CDR3 nucleotides are TGCGCCAGCACGACCAATAGCGGCACTCGCACAGATACGCAGTATTTT.